This T cell receptor beta chain came from a study of blood T cell repertoires in COVID-19. Per the original methods: Nucleated cell number was recorded as an estimate derived from reference gene primer amplification. Sequenced by immunoSEQ multiplex PCR; TCRdb stores in-frame clones only, minus some. That table gives V, J and clone size, and the DNA gave D and trimming. The table shows roughly 310,000 clones, with over 75% occurring only once. The CDR3 has 16 amino acids. V gave up 4 bases and J gave up 5 bases, with 18 bases separating them. Germline CDR1 reads SGHVS; CDR2 reads FQNEAQ. The genes are TRBV7-8 and TRBJ2-1; the D gene is possibly TRBD2 (7 bases). Specimen: PBMCs or T cells enriched from blood (not recorded which). This TCR was recovered from a woman between 35 and 50 years old who had recovered from COVID-19. CDR3 sequence (DNA): TGTGCCAGCAGCTGGATTGGTGGGGGGGGCGACAATGAGCAGTTCTTC. This translates into CASSWIGGGGDNEQFF.